This T cell receptor beta chain originates from a study of CD8 T cells in ankylosing spondylitis. Germline loops: CDR1 SQVTM, CDR2 ANQGSEA. The length of the CDR3 is 14 residues. V dropped 7 bases and J dropped 7 bases, with 19 bases sitting between them. To note about this clonotype: The target antigen is unknown.

Study conclusions and caveats: Some motif variants had been reported before (in reactive arthritis synovial fluid and blood). It was reported that disease-linked clones were significantly enriched in matched ankylosing spondylitis synovial fluid. Relatively scarce in peripheral blood, disease-linked clones were CD8+. A TCR beta motif of roughly 8 highly homologous variants appeared characteristic of ankylosing spondylitis blood.

Quantitative 5'-RACE with molecular barcodes produced the TCR beta libraries. MiXCR, run by TCRdb on the 5' RACE reads, gives a single entry per CDR3 protein. The table records 750,000 to 850,000 distinct CDR3 sequences, about 11% of them present only once. Sequenced input: blood, either unsorted or a sorted T cell fraction (not recorded which). The V and J genes are TRBV29-1 and TRBJ1-4; D is ambiguous. The TCR was taken from a male donor with ankylosing spondylitis. The CDR3 bases are TGCAGCGGGAGGTTGTCCCTGGAGAGTGAAAAACTGTTTTTT. It is translated as CSGRLSLESEKLFF.